This is a list of T cell receptor beta chains from one sample in a study of human T cells and chemical hapten exposure. From the RACE reads, TCRdb called clonotypes with MiXCR, one entry per CDR3 protein. The sample yields over 300,000 distinct CDR3 sequences, approximately 5.1% seen once. The sample in question was whole blood, obtained in connection with sensitization to the hapten diphenylcyclopropenone (DPC). These receptors all come from a woman aged 45-65 years with alopecia areata. Some clones in this sample may be carry-over from other donors' samples. CDR3s include the opening cysteine and the closing phenylalanine or tryptophan. The order of the fields is clone size, J gene, D gene, V gene, CDR3 DNA, CDR3 protein. The D gene is left open where the match is weak. Only some rows state a clone size, as once, few, many or a class for expanded clones.

few | TRBJ2-7 | NA | TRBV20-1 | TGCAGTGCTAGTTCTCTCAGGGGACCCTACGAGCAGTACTTC | CSASSLRGPYEQYF
NA | TRBJ1-6 | NA | TRBV4-1 | TGCGCCAGCAGCCCCCAGGGAGGGGAATTATCACCCCTCCACTTT | CASSPQGGELSPLHF
few | TRBJ1-1 | NA | TRBV3-1 | TGTGCCAGCAGCCAAGCACCTGGAGGGAAAATGAACACTGAAGCTTTCTTT | CASSQAPGGKMNTEAFF
few | TRBJ2-3 | TRBD2 | TRBV9 | TGTGCCAGCAGCGGACAGCGGGGGGCCCGCACAGATACGCAGTATTTT | CASSGQRGARTDTQYF
NA | TRBJ1-2 | NA | TRBV3-1 | TGTGCCAGCACCCCGGACCCGAGGGAAGGAGGCTACACCTTC | CASTPDPREGGYTF
few | TRBJ2-3 | NA | TRBV2 | TGTGCCATCACCCTGGAGGGTGAGGTCACAGATACGCAGTATTTT | CAITLEGEVTDTQYF
few | TRBJ2-3 | NA | TRBV5-1 | TGCGCCAGCAGCCCGGAGGGCCAGGGCACAGATACGCAGTATTTT | CASSPEGQGTDTQYF
NA | TRBJ1-4 | TRBD1 | TRBV12-3/TRBV12-4 | TGTGCCAGCGCGGGACAGTCTAATGAAAAACTGTTTTTT | CASAGQSNEKLFF
many | TRBJ1-1 | NA | TRBV12-3/TRBV12-4 | TGTGCCAGCAGATTGCAGGGTTTAGGCACTGAAGCTTTCTTT | CASRLQGLGTEAFF
few | TRBJ2-7 | NA | TRBV5-1 | TGCGCCAGCAGCTCAAGCGGTGGGGGATACGAGCAGTACTTC | CASSSSGGGYEQYF
NA | TRBJ2-7 | TRBD2 | TRBV12-3/TRBV12-4 | TGTGCCAGCAGTTCCCCGGGGGAGGGACTATTTTTC | CASSSPGEGLFF
few | TRBJ2-1 | NA | TRBV9 | TGTGCCAGCAGCCCCCGAGGACTTGAGCAGTTCTTC | CASSPRGLEQFF
NA | TRBJ1-2 | NA | TRBV27 | TGTGCCAGCAGGTTGGGCGGAGCCTATGGCTACACCTTC | CASRLGGAYGYTF
few | TRBJ2-7 | TRBD1 | TRBV29-1 | TGCAGCGCCCTGGGACAGAACTACGAGCAGTACTTC | CSALGQNYEQYF
many | TRBJ1-1 | NA | TRBV18 | TGTGCCAGCTCAAAGGGAGGGAATTCGGGCACTGAAGCTTTCTTT | CASSKGGNSGTEAFF
many | TRBJ2-1 | NA | TRBV28 | TGTGCCAGCAGTTATGACAGTTACAATGAGCAGTTCTTC | CASSYDSYNEQFF
many | TRBJ2-2 | TRBD2 | TRBV7-6 | TGTGCCAGCAGCCCAAGCGAAACTAGCGGGAGGAGGATGGGGGAGCTGTTTTTT | CASSPSETSGRRMGELFF
few | TRBJ1-2 | NA | TRBV12-3/TRBV12-4 | TGTGCCAGCAGTTTACCAGGGCACGGCTACACCTTC | CASSLPGHGYTF
NA | TRBJ2-4 | NA | TRBV20-1 | TGCAGTGCTACTGGGGACATTCAGTACTTC | CSATGDIQYF
NA | TRBJ2-1 | NA | TRBV3-1 | TGTGCCAGCAGCCACAGCTGGCGGTCCTACAATGAGCAGTTCTTC | CASSHSWRSYNEQFF
many | TRBJ1-5 | NA | TRBV7-2 | TGTGCCAGCAGCTTTCAACAGGACCTCAATCAGCCCCAGCATTTT | CASSFQQDLNQPQHF
NA | TRBJ2-4 | TRBD2 | TRBV19 | TGTGCCACGCGGGGGAGGGGAGCGTCAGCCAAAAACATTCAGTACTTC | CATRGRGASAKNIQYF
few | TRBJ1-6 | NA | TRBV3-1 | TGTGCCAGCAGCCAAAACAGGGAAGTGTCACCCCTCCACTTT | CASSQNREVSPLHF
NA | TRBJ2-5 | NA | TRBV20-1 | TGCAGTGCTAGTTTAGTGATTAAAGAGACCCAGTACTTC | CSASLVIKETQYF
many | TRBJ2-7 | NA | TRBV6-2/TRBV6-3 | TGTGCCAGCAGTTATACTAACTACGAGCAGTACTTC | CASSYTNYEQYF
many | TRBJ1-4 | NA | TRBV7-2 | TGTGCCAGCAGCTTAAGCGGCGGTGAAAAACTGTTTTTT | CASSLSGGEKLFF
NA | TRBJ2-7 | TRBD1 | TRBV5-1 | TGCGCCAGCAGCTCCGGGACAGACAATCCCTACGAGCAGTACTTC | CASSSGTDNPYEQYF
NA | TRBJ1-2 | NA | TRBV4-1 | TGCGCCAGCAGCCAAGATAGAGGGGCCGCCGGCTACACCTTC | CASSQDRGAAGYTF
many | TRBJ2-2 | NA | TRBV12-3/TRBV12-4 | TGTGCCAGCAGTTGGAGGGGCCCGAACACCGGGGAGCTGTTTTTT | CASSWRGPNTGELFF
many | TRBJ2-1 | TRBD2 | TRBV6-5 | TGTGCCAGCAGTTACAAGGGACTAGCGTCGAGAGATGAGCAGTTCTTC | CASSYKGLASRDEQFF
NA | TRBJ2-6 | TRBD1 | TRBV12-3/TRBV12-4 | TGTGCCAGCAGTTTCAGGGGGGCAGGGGGCTGGTCTGGGGCCAACGTCCTGACTTTC | CASSFRGAGGWSGANVLTF
many | TRBJ2-5 | NA | TRBV7-2 | TGTGCCAGCAGCCCGGCCCGTCGGGCGGCCCAGTACTTC | CASSPARRAAQYF
many | TRBJ2-6 | NA | TRBV3-1 | TGTGCCAGCAGCCTCGGAGTCGGGGGGCCCGGGGCCAACGTCCTGACTTTC | CASSLGVGGPGANVLTF
many | TRBJ2-2 | NA | TRBV29-1 | TGCAGCGTTGGCAAAACAGTCGCCGGGGAGCTGTTTTTT | CSVGKTVAGELFF
NA | TRBJ2-3 | NA | TRBV7-2 | TGTGCCAGCAGCCCATTGACAGTTTCTACAGATACGCAGTATTTT | CASSPLTVSTDTQYF
NA | TRBJ2-2 | TRBD2 | TRBV5-1 | TGCGCCAGCAAAACTAGCGGTAACACCGGGGAGCTGTTTTTT | CASKTSGNTGELFF
many | TRBJ2-1 | TRBD2 | TRBV20-1 | TGCAGTGCTAGTCTAGCGGGAAGGTCCTACAATGAGCAGTTCTTC | CSASLAGRSYNEQFF
many | TRBJ2-7 | TRBD1 | TRBV28 | TGTGCCAGCAGCTCCCCTCGGACAGGCCCCTACGAGCAGTACTTC | CASSSPRTGPYEQYF
NA | TRBJ1-6 | NA | TRBV2 | TGTGCCAGCAGTGAAGTGTCTAATTCACCCCTCCACTTT | CASSEVSNSPLHF
NA | TRBJ1-1 | TRBD1 | TRBV7-8 | TGTGCCAGCAGTTCCGGGACAGGGTTCACTGAAGCTTTCTTT | CASSSGTGFTEAFF
NA | TRBJ1-6 | TRBD1 | TRBV6-5 | TGTGCCAGCAGCCCGGGACAGGGGGCTTATAATTCACCCCTCCACTTT | CASSPGQGAYNSPLHF
many | TRBJ2-5 | TRBD2 | TRBV2 | TGTGCCAGCAGTCACTCACTAGCGGGGGGCCTCGAAGAGACCCAGTACTTC | CASSHSLAGGLEETQYF
NA | TRBJ2-7 | NA | TRBV6-5 | TGTGCCAGCAGCTCCCCTCGCGGGATCTACGAGCAGTACTTC | CASSSPRGIYEQYF
many | TRBJ2-2 | NA | TRBV2 | TGTGCCAGCAGTGAAGCTGGGCGAGAATACACCGGGGAGCTGTTTTTT | CASSEAGREYTGELFF
NA | TRBJ1-2 | NA | TRBV28 | TGTGCCAGCAGAATATACTCACAGATAAGCACTAACTATGGCTACACCTTC | CASRIYSQISTNYGYTF
few | TRBJ1-4 | TRBD1 | TRBV5-6 | TGTGCCAGCAGCCCAGGGGGTAGGCCTAATGAAAAACTGTTTTTT | CASSPGGRPNEKLFF
few | TRBJ2-3 | TRBD2 | TRBV6-2/TRBV6-3 | TGTGCCAGCAGTCAAGGGCTAGCGGGGCTCACAGATACGCAGTATTTT | CASSQGLAGLTDTQYF
many | TRBJ2-3 | TRBD2 | TRBV7-9 | TGTGCCAGCAGCTTAGGGACTAGCGGGAGTCGAGATACGCAGTATTTT | CASSLGTSGSRDTQYF
many | TRBJ2-1 | TRBD2 | TRBV7-2 | TGTGCCAGCAGCTTAGTTACTACGGGAGGGTATGAGCAGTTCTTC | CASSLVTTGGYEQFF
few | TRBJ2-4 | NA | TRBV6-5 | TGTGCCAGCAGTTACTCTGGCCGGCTAGCCAAAAACATTCAGTACTTC | CASSYSGRLAKNIQYF
NA | TRBJ2-1 | NA | TRBV24-1 | TGTGCCACCAGTGACTCAATGGGAGCTTATGAGCAGTTCTTC | CATSDSMGAYEQFF
few | TRBJ2-7 | TRBD2 | TRBV13 | TGTGCCAGCAGCAGGTCAAGGCTAGCGGGAGCCCACGAGCAGTACTTC | CASSRSRLAGAHEQYF
few | TRBJ2-7 | NA | TRBV30 | TGTGCCTGGAGCACAGGCGGCGAGCAGTACTTC | CAWSTGGEQYF
many | TRBJ2-3 | TRBD1 | TRBV24-1 | TGTGCCACCAGTGAGGGCGGACAGGGGGCTTCAGATACGCAGTATTTT | CATSEGGQGASDTQYF
few | TRBJ1-2 | NA | TRBV6-5 | TGTGCCAGCAGACCCGAACACATGGGGGGCTACACCTTC | CASRPEHMGGYTF
many | TRBJ2-5 | TRBD2 | TRBV12-3/TRBV12-4 | TGTGCCAGCAGTTTAAGGGGCCTAGCGGGGTTCGGAGAGACCCAGTACTTC | CASSLRGLAGFGETQYF
NA | TRBJ2-7 | TRBD2 | TRBV5-6 | TGTGCCAGCAGCTCTAGACTAGCGGGAGACCTCGGCGAGCAGTACTTC | CASSSRLAGDLGEQYF
many | TRBJ1-1 | NA | TRBV12-3/TRBV12-4 | TGTGCCAGCAGTTTGCAGGGGCATGACACTGAAGCTTTCTTT | CASSLQGHDTEAFF
many | TRBJ2-1 | TRBD1 | TRBV24-1 | TGTGCCACCAGTGCCCTGGACAGGGTGGACACCTACAATGAGCAGTTCTTC | CATSALDRVDTYNEQFF